This record covers a single T cell receptor (beta chain). The record originates from a study of shared clonotypes between healthy human individuals. V was trimmed by 6 bases and J by 3 bases, leaving 15 bases between them. Germline CDR1 is LNHNV and CDR2 is YYDKDF (reference sequence). The CDR3 sequence is 15 residues long. Several immunoSEQ plates held equal portions of the genomic DNA taken from each subset. Clones were read by immunoSEQ multiplex PCR, and TCRdb kept only the in-frame ones, dropping some. Altogether under 2,000,000 clones are present, less than 95% being singletons, with the ten largest covering 1% to 1.5%. CD45RO-negative, CCR7-selected cells formed the naive CD8 fraction, which excluded terminally differentiated effector memory CD45RA+ cells.

Material: naive CD8+ T cells sorted from blood. This receptor was taken from a young man in good health. The chain links TRBV15 to TRBJ2-1; TRBD1 might be the D (8 bases). The CDR3 region is CATRGEGQDYNEQFF. CDR3 DNA sequence: TGTGCCACCAGGGGGGAGGGACAGGACTACAATGAGCAGTTCTTC. The full variable domain, with the rest looked up from reference TRBV15 and TRBJ2-1, is DAMVIQNPRYQVTQFGKPVTLSCSQTLNHNVMYWYQQKSSQAPKLLFHYYDKDFNNEADTPDNFQSRRPNTSFCFLDIRSPGLGDTAMYLCATRGEGQDYNEQFFGPGTRLTVL.